A selection of T cell receptor beta chains follows, all from one sample in a study of shared clonotypes between healthy human individuals. Assay used: immunoSEQ multiplex PCR; TCRdb lists only in-frame clones, some missing. The table shows around 640,000 clones, with approximately 96% occurring only once. The sequenced material came from naive CD8+ T cells sorted from blood. The receptor source for this set is a woman aged 25 to 45 in good health. Both conserved end residues are part of each CDR3. D genes are given only for firm matches.

CDR3 | J | D | V
CASSPTLYGNYEQYF | TRBJ2-7 | - | TRBV5-1
CASSFLAGITDTQYF | TRBJ2-3 | TRBD2 | TRBV13
CASSLGSPLHF | TRBJ1-6 | - | TRBV11-2
CASSLVDRAYEQYF | - | TRBD1 | TRBV28
CASSIDLGTKNIQYF | TRBJ2-4 | - | TRBV19
CASSVDGRVDNEQFF | TRBJ2-1 | TRBD2 | TRBV4-1
CASSASYGTVTYEQYF | TRBJ2-7 | TRBD1 | TRBV27
CASSRDREETQYF | TRBJ2-5 | TRBD1 | TRBV19
CASRFLRGDYGDTQYF | TRBJ2-3 | - | TRBV6-4
CAWSVYSGLSYNEQFF | TRBJ2-1 | - | TRBV30
CASSLWGQRNTEAFF | TRBJ1-1 | - | TRBV28
CASIGQGYEQYF | TRBJ2-7 | TRBD1 | TRBV6-1
CASSYSGDTEAFF | TRBJ1-1 | - | TRBV5-8
CASSGSGHNQPQHF | TRBJ1-5 | - | TRBV7-9
CASSGGKNIQYF | TRBJ2-4 | - | TRBV2
CASRGGTGGETGYTF | TRBJ1-2 | TRBD1 | TRBV5-1
CARDGQGGYGYTF | TRBJ1-2 | TRBD1 | TRBV2
CASSMGGNRGETQYF | TRBJ2-5 | - | TRBV19
CATNDPGRGNEQFF | TRBJ2-1 | - | TRBV28
CASSVDPVPTPSTDTQYF | TRBJ2-3 | - | TRBV9
CASSYGLAGSYEQYF | TRBJ2-7 | TRBD2 | TRBV7-2
CTSSHKREGLGVDQETQYF | TRBJ2-5 | - | TRBV1
CASSTSGRALEQFF | TRBJ2-1 | TRBD2 | TRBV7-8
CASSAGQAQETQYF | TRBJ2-5 | TRBD1 | TRBV7-9
CASSALKTEFNTQYF | TRBJ2-3 | - | TRBV27
CASSFLSPGYEQYF | TRBJ2-7 | - | TRBV27
CASSQYGSGVGDSPLHF | TRBJ1-6 | - | TRBV4-1
CASSRGRNSYEQYF | TRBJ2-7 | - | TRBV10-3
CASSVMVVRLQETQYF | TRBJ2-5 | - | TRBV2
CASSIVLLTGQPQHF | TRBJ1-5 | - | TRBV19
CASSLGFWVFQETQYF | TRBJ2-5 | - | TRBV7-2
CASSRRDAAYGYTF | TRBJ1-2 | - | TRBV25-1
CASSLTLWGTDTQYF | TRBJ2-3 | - | TRBV6-5
CASRTTGVAGYTF | TRBJ1-2 | TRBD1 | TRBV28
CASSYRIDTEAFF | TRBJ1-1 | - | TRBV6-6
CASGVGHEQYF | TRBJ2-7 | - | TRBV25-1
CASSLAGASGRFGEQYF | TRBJ2-7 | TRBD2 | TRBV5-8
CASSVGGSGTYEQYF | TRBJ2-7 | - | TRBV9
CASSFGLAVGRGNEQFF | TRBJ2-1 | TRBD2 | TRBV13
CASSPDRTPYEQYF | TRBJ2-7 | TRBD1 | TRBV5-4
CASSWTSGYNEQFF | TRBJ2-1 | TRBD2 | TRBV19
CASSSDRDISIYNYGYTF | TRBJ1-2 | - | TRBV5-6
CASSTPTGGVEQYF | TRBJ2-7 | TRBD1 | TRBV6-1
CASSQVGGDSYGYTF | TRBJ1-2 | - | TRBV7-2
CASSLDPFIDRGESANVLTF | TRBJ2-6 | TRBD1 | TRBV11-2
CASSQLAGANTGELFF | TRBJ2-2 | TRBD2 | TRBV27
CASSPDRGWDTQYF | TRBJ2-3 | TRBD1 | TRBV28
CASSQEVGDHNQPQHF | TRBJ1-5 | - | TRBV4-1
CASSLTGSTDTQYF | TRBJ2-3 | TRBD1 | TRBV16
CASSPDYEQYF | TRBJ2-7 | - | TRBV7-8
CSVGGGRAGNEQFF | TRBJ2-1 | TRBD2 | TRBV29-1
CASSPEPGVAYGYTF | TRBJ1-2 | - | TRBV18
CASSQTSGIWNEQFF | TRBJ2-1 | TRBD2 | TRBV7-2
CASSGMGSDWNYGYTF | TRBJ1-2 | - | TRBV9
CASSEGHYEQYF | TRBJ2-7 | - | TRBV10-1